Reported below is one T cell receptor beta chain. This table comes from immunoSEQ multiplex PCR, and its TCRdb copy is limited to in-frame clones, with some not included. The sample carries 45,000 to 55,000 clones, about 96% recorded once. There are 15 residues in the CDR3. The germline gives CDR1 MGHRA, CDR2 YSYEKL. After removal of 0 bases from V and 15 bases from J, the junction contained 9 bases not matched to a gene. The data are from a study of T cells after somatic rescue of genetic block. This clonotype was sampled from a child in the first two years of life. Sequencing was performed on peripheral blood mononuclear cells (PBMCs). The chain is built from TRBV4-1 and TRBJ2-1; TRBD2 agrees at 12 bases. In nucleotides, the CDR3 is TGCGCCAGCAGCCAAGATCGGGCTAGCGGGAGGGCCCCGTTCTTC. Its protein is CASSQDRASGRAPFF.